This entry lists 28 T cell receptor beta chains sequenced from one sample in a study of blood T cell repertoires in COVID-19. The protocol was immunoSEQ multiplex PCR, while the TCRdb copy is restricted to in-frame clones and leaves out a portion. The sample contains around 250,000 clones, over 75% of which appear only once. Sequencing was performed on PBMCs or T cells enriched from blood (not recorded which). These TCRs come from a man between 18 and 35 years old who had recovered from COVID-19.

The genes are TRBV6-4 and TRBJ1-1; no clear D gene. With 5 bases removed from V and 0 bases from J, the gap between germline ends came to 7 bases. The CDR3 runs 13 residues. The germline CDR1 and CDR2 sequences are MRHNA and SNTAGT. In DNA form, the CDR3 reads TGTGCCAGCAGTCGTACTTTGAACACTGAAGCTTTCTTT. It yields the protein CASSRTLNTEAFF.

The chain employs TRBV2 and TRBJ1-4; no definite D call. V lost 4 bases and J 6 bases, leaving 24 bases between the germline ends. The germline V gene has CDR1 SNHLY and CDR2 FYNNEI. There are 18 residues in the CDR3. The CDR3 bases are TGTGCCAGCAGTGCGGGATCCTTCAGAGCGGTAGCCGATGAAAAACTGTTTTTT. The encoded protein is CASSAGSFRAVADEKLFF.

The chain carries TRBV28 and TRBJ1-1; tentative D call: TRBD1 (5 bases). V shed 1 base and J shed 3 bases, with 21 bases lying between them. Per the germline V gene, CDR1 is MDHEN and CDR2 is SYDVKM. This CDR3 comprises 18 residues. The CDR3: CASSLSRVGVRGDTEAFF. CDR3 nucleotides: TGTGCCAGCAGTTTATCCCGCGTGGGGGTACGCGGGGACACTGAAGCTTTCTTT.

This chain uses TRBV28 with TRBJ2-7; 7 positions match TRBD1. The V and J ends lost 2 bases and 5 bases, in that order; junction bases with no gene match: 12. CDR1 MDHEN and CDR2 SYDVKM come from the germline V gene. CDR3 length: 16 residues. The CDR3, as DNA: TGTGCCAGCAGTTTAGGGAGTGCAGGGGGTTCCCACGAGCAGTACTTC. Encoded protein: CASSLGSAGGSHEQYF.

The chain joins TRBV2 to TRBJ1-4, with D unclear. Germline V lookup: CDR1 SNHLY, CDR2 FYNNEI. This CDR3 spans 14 amino acids. The germline V and J ends were trimmed by 7 bases and 8 bases, with 17 bases remaining between them. The CDR3 DNA is TGTGCCAGCACCTATACGGGGTCCGGGGAAAAACTGTTTTTT. Protein: CASTYTGSGEKLFF. Full variable domain (remainder filled in from reference TRBV2 and TRBJ1-4): EPEVTQTPSHQVTQMGQEVILRCVPISNHLYFYWYRQILGQKVEFLVSFYNNEISEKSEIFDDQFSVERPDGSNFTLKIRSTKLEDSAMYFCASTYTGSGEKLFFGSGTQLSVL.

V usage is TRBV19 and J usage is TRBJ2-1; 9 bases fit TRBD2. V gave up 3 bases and J gave up 8 bases; unmatched junction bases: 8. Germline CDR1 reads LNHDA; CDR2 reads SQIVND (reference sequence). The CDR3 is 15 amino acids. CDR3 region: CASSILGGGVDEQFF. Here the CDR3 DNA reads TGTGCCAGTAGTATTCTGGGCGGGGGGGTTGATGAGCAGTTCTTC.

This chain uses TRBV12-3 or TRBV12-4 with TRBJ1-6, with D unclear. V lost 7 bases, J lost 10 bases, and 11 bases lay in between. This CDR3 region has 12 residues. The CDR3 DNA reads TGTGCCAGCACTAACCAACGGTCACCCCTCCACTTT. This gives the protein CASTNQRSPLHF.

The chain has TRBV5-1 and TRBJ2-1, with 9 bases that match TRBD2. Germline lookup yields CDR1 SGHRS and CDR2 YFSETQ. The CDR3 loop spans 16 amino acids. V was pared by 5 bases and J by 0 bases, with 6 bases of the junction left unmatched. In DNA form, the CDR3 reads TGCGCCAGCAGTTTCAATAGCGGGAGCTCCTACAATGAGCAGTTCTTC. Translating it yields CASSFNSGSSYNEQFF.

Here the CDR3 DNA reads TGCGCCAGCAGCTTGGGCCCCGCGAGGGTGGCAAATGAAAAACTGTTTTTT. Translated, it gives CASSLGPARVANEKLFF. This chain connects TRBV5-1 to TRBJ1-4, with D unclear. V shed 0 bases and J shed 5 bases, with 17 bases lying between them. The length of the CDR3 is 17 residues. Germline CDR1 SGHRS, CDR2 YFSETQ.

The V and J genes are TRBV19 and TRBJ1-2; a weak D match, TRBD1 (5 bases). Germline values: CDR1 LNHDA, CDR2 SQIVND (reference sequence). The CDR3 consists of 13 residues. Between the trimmed V and J ends, which lost 3 bases and 4 bases, there was a span of 9 bases. This CDR3 is CASSMSRVYGYTF. Written as DNA, the CDR3 is TGTGCCAGTAGTATGTCCAGGGTCTATGGCTACACCTTC. The full variable domain, rest sourced from reference TRBV19 and TRBJ1-2, is DGGITQSPKYLFRKEGQNVTLSCEQNLNHDAMYWYRQDPGQGLRLIYYSQIVNDFQKGDIAEGYSVSREKKESFPLTVTSAQKNPTAFYLCASSMSRVYGYTFGSGTRLTVV.

V usage is TRBV5-4 and J usage is TRBJ2-3; TRBD2 matches 12 bases. V trimming: 6 bases; J trimming: 3 bases; junction bases outside the gene matches: 11. The germline gives CDR1 SGHNT, CDR2 YYREEE (reference sequence). This CDR3 is 17 amino acids long. As DNA, the CDR3 is TGTGCCAGCACCTCTAGCGGGGGGGCCGTCCAAACAGATACGCAGTATTTT. Its translation is CASTSSGGAVQTDTQYF.

This sequence joins TRBV5-4 and TRBJ2-5, with TRBD1 identical over 7 bases. Losses at the gene ends were 3 bases for V and 4 bases for J; bases not matched to a gene: 6. The germline V gene has CDR1 SGHNT and CDR2 YYREEE (reference sequence). This CDR3 is 14 amino acids long. This CDR3 is CASSSRQGVETQYF. Here the CDR3 DNA reads TGTGCCAGCAGCTCAAGACAGGGCGTAGAGACCCAGTACTTC.

This chain links TRBV2 with TRBJ1-1, with 9 positions matching TRBD1. The CDR3 contains 15 residues. CDR1 and CDR2 (germline): SNHLY, FYNNEI. V lost 4 bases, J lost 10 bases, and 13 bases stayed unmatched. CDR3 protein: CASSGTGTGSFGAFF. The CDR3 DNA follows: TGTGCCAGCAGTGGGACCGGGACAGGGTCTTTCGGAGCTTTCTTT.

The J gene is TRBJ2-1, the V gene TRBV5-1; TRBD2 aligns across 7 bases. Germline V gene lookup returns CDR1 SGHRS and CDR2 YFSETQ. Trimming cost V 0 bases and J 6 bases; bases outside gene matches: 3. The CDR3 is 14 amino acids. CDR3 nucleotides: TGCGCCAGCAGCTTGGACCGGGAGGCCAATGAGCAGTTCTTC. Amino acids: CASSLDREANEQFF.

This chain links TRBV12-2 with TRBJ1-6; the D call in the table, TRBD1, was not verified against the DNA. TRBV12-2 has pseudogene status. The CDR3 runs to 18 residues. The CDR3 loop reads CASRLAPDRFSYNSPLHF. In DNA form, the CDR3 reads TGTGCAAGTCGCTTAGCCCCAGACAGATTCTCCTATAATTCACCCCTCCACTTT.

The chain carries TRBV6-1 and TRBJ2-3; TRBD2 matches at 16 bases. With V trimmed by 4 bases and J by 1 base, 8 bases remained unmatched. Per germline, CDR1 MNHNS and CDR2 SASEGT. The CDR3 runs 19 residues. The CDR3 sequence is CASSGTPGLAGGGTDTQYF. The CDR3 bases are TGTGCCAGCAGTGGAACACCGGGACTAGCGGGGGGGGGCACAGATACGCAGTATTTT.

The chain links TRBV28 to TRBJ1-5; 7 bases are shared with TRBD1. This CDR3 is built from 19 residues. Germline loops: CDR1 MDHEN, CDR2 SYDVKM. Germline trimming cut 6 bases from V and 0 bases from J; bases unmatched to any gene: 17. The CDR3, as DNA: TGTGCCAGCAGACCAGACTACAGGGGCGAACTTAATAGCAATCAGCCCCAGCATTTT. As protein: CASRPDYRGELNSNQPQHF.

This clone was seen more than once but under ten times. This chain links TRBV18 with TRBJ1-5; no definite D call. Trimming took 1 base from V and 1 from J, leaving 11 bases between them. CDR3 length: 16 residues. In germline, CDR1 is KGHSH, CDR2 LQKENI. The CDR3 nucleotides read TGTGCCAGCTCACCACATCCGCCGACAAGCAATCAGCCCCAGCATTTT. Protein sequence: CASSPHPPTSNQPQHF.

The chain couples TRBV6-5 to TRBJ1-3, with D tentatively TRBD1 (5 bases). There are 13 residues in the CDR3. CDR1 and CDR2 (germline): MNHEY, SVGAGI. The V end was cut by 5 bases, the J end by 7 bases, with 12 bases between. The CDR3 bases are TGTGCCAGCAGTCTTTCGACAGTCAACACCATATATTTT. Residues: CASSLSTVNTIYF.

CDR3: CASSLASGFYNEQFF. In nucleotides, the CDR3 is TGTGCCAGCAGTTTAGCTAGCGGGTTCTACAATGAGCAGTTCTTC. V usage is TRBV28 and J usage is TRBJ2-1; 8 nucleotides line up with TRBD2. The CDR3 is made up of 15 amino acids. Germline-derived CDR1 and CDR2 are MDHEN and SYDVKM. The ends lost 2 bases at V and 3 bases at J; junction bases unmatched: 3.

CDR3 in amino acids: CASSWTSGPDVGTDTQYF. CDR3 bases: TGTGCCAGCAGTTGGACTAGCGGACCAGACGTGGGCACAGATACGCAGTATTTT. V and J are TRBV2 and TRBJ2-3, with TRBD2 identical over 10 bases. V was pared by 5 bases and J by 1 base, with 12 bases of the junction left unmatched. The germline V gene encodes CDR1 SNHLY and CDR2 FYNNEI. The CDR3 covers 18 residues. Variable domain in full (rest from reference TRBV2 and TRBJ2-3): EPEVTQTPSHQVTQMGQEVILRCVPISNHLYFYWYRQILGQKVEFLVSFYNNEISEKSEIFDDQFSVERPDGSNFTLKIRSTKLEDSAMYFCASSWTSGPDVGTDTQYFGPGTRLTVL.

This clone was seen a few times. The V gene is TRBV9, the J gene TRBJ2-7, with unresolved D. Germline V gene data show CDR1 as SGDLS and CDR2 as YYNGEE. The CDR3 totals 14 residues. V was cut by 0 bases and J by 1 base, with 8 bases left in between. In nucleotides, the CDR3 is TGTGCCAGCAGCGTAGGGCAGCGTTCCTACGAGCAGTACTTC. Its protein is CASSVGQRSYEQYF.

The chain couples TRBV4-1 to TRBJ2-5; D is perhaps TRBD1 (6 bases). V was clipped by 0 bases and J by 5 bases, with 19 bases between them. The CDR3 runs 17 residues. Germline values: CDR1 MGHRA, CDR2 YSYEKL. The CDR3 protein is CASSQDRAQGLRETQYF. The CDR3 DNA reads TGCGCCAGCAGCCAAGATCGGGCCCAGGGGTTGAGGGAGACCCAGTACTTC.

This rearrangement joins TRBV21-1 to TRBJ2-7; the table's D call TRBD2 went unverified against the DNA. TRBV21-1 is reported as a pseudogene. This CDR3 has 16 amino acids. The CDR3 bases are TGTGCCAGCAGCAAAGAGGGCAAGGCAGCTAGCGGCGAGCAGTACTTC. Translated, it gives CASSKEGKAASGEQYF.

Written as DNA, the CDR3 is TGTGCCAGCAGCCAAGAACTCCTAGCGGGGAGCACAGATACGCAGTATTTT. It yields the protein CASSQELLAGSTDTQYF. The chain uses TRBV3-1 (or the pseudogene TRBV3-2) and TRBJ2-3; 9 bases map to TRBD2. There are 17 residues in the CDR3. Germline assignment: CDR1 LGHDT and CDR2 YNNKEL (reference sequence). After removal of 0 bases from V and 0 bases from J, the junction contained 4 bases not matched to a gene.

This clone was seen just once. This chain uses TRBV7-9 with TRBJ1-6; D is uncertain. Germline V gene data show CDR1 as SEHNR and CDR2 as FQNEAQ (reference sequence). This CDR3 comprises 15 residues. V lost 1 base to trimming and J lost 5 bases, with 9 bases between them. The CDR3 DNA sequence: TGTGCCAGCAGCTTAGGAGGCCGGGATAATTCACCCCTCCACTTT. It specifies CASSLGGRDNSPLHF.

This sequence joins TRBV7-9 and TRBJ1-6; D is possibly TRBD1 (6 bases). The germline CDR1 and CDR2 sequences are SEHNR and FQNEAQ (reference sequence). The CDR3 has 16 residues. V dropped 2 bases and J dropped 9 bases, with 17 bases sitting between them. DNA of the CDR3: TGTGCCAGCAGCTTACCGGCAGGTCGAGGGGGTTCACCCCTCCACTTT. It codes for CASSLPAGRGGSPLHF.

This clone was observed a handful of times. The chain is built from TRBV6-4 and TRBJ2-2; TRBD2 agrees at 12 bases. The CDR3 extends over 15 amino acids. V lost 6 bases to trimming and J lost 5 bases; unmatched junction nucleotides: 4. CDR1 and CDR2 (germline): MRHNA, SNTAGT. The CDR3 DNA reads TGTGCCAGCAGCGCAACTAGCGGGGGGACCGGGGAGCTGTTTTTT. It yields the protein CASSATSGGTGELFF.